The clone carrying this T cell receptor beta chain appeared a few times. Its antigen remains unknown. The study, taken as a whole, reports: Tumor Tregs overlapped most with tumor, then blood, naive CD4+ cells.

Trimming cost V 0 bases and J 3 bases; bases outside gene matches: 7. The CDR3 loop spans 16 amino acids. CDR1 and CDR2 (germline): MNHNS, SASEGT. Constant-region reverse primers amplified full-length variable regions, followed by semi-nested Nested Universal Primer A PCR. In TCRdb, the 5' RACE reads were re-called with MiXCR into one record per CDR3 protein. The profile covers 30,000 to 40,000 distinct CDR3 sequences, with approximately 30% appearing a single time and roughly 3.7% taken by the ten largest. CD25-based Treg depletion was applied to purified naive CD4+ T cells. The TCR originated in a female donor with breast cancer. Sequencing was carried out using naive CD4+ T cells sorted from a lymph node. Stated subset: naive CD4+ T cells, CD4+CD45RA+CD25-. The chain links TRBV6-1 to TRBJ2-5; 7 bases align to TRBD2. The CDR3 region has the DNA TGTGCCAGCAGTGAAGCGGCGAGCGGGGCAAAAGAGACCCAGTACTTC. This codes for CASSEAASGAKETQYF.